This T cell receptor beta chain was observed in a study of molecular identifiers for immune sequencing clone quantification. Study-level findings and limits: Clones exceeding 20 RNA copies carried over 97% of effector molecules but under 1% of naive-cell molecules. Identical TCR molecules sharing a barcode could underestimate highly expanded clone sizes.

Regarding this clonotype: The antigen remains unidentified.

TCRdb reprocessed the PCR reads with MiXCR, giving one entry per CDR3 protein. The table has approximately 630,000 distinct CDR3 sequences, approximately 24% seen once. Sorted inputs of about 19,000 to 1,000,000 cells, with 10%, 30% or 50% RNA, yielded naive CD8 libraries. Naive CD8 T cell sorting was performed on the CD8+CD4-CCR7+CD45RA+ phenotype. Trimming took off 0 bases at V and 1 base at J, with 12 bases between the two ends. This CDR3 spans 16 amino acids. The germline gives CDR1 LGHNA, CDR2 YSLEER. The rearrangement uses TRBV4-3 and TRBJ1-1; TRBD1 might be the D (5 bases). The source is a human donor in good health. Some libraries in this study had Jurkat cell RNA spiked in. Input material: naive CD8+ T cells from blood, with Jurkat cell RNA spiked in. As to subset: FACS-sorted CD8+CD4-CCR7+CD45RA+ naive T cells. CDR3 DNA sequence: TGCGCCAGCAGCCAAGATCCGGGACTGCCGAACACTGAAGCTTTCTTT. Translation: CASSQDPGLPNTEAFF.